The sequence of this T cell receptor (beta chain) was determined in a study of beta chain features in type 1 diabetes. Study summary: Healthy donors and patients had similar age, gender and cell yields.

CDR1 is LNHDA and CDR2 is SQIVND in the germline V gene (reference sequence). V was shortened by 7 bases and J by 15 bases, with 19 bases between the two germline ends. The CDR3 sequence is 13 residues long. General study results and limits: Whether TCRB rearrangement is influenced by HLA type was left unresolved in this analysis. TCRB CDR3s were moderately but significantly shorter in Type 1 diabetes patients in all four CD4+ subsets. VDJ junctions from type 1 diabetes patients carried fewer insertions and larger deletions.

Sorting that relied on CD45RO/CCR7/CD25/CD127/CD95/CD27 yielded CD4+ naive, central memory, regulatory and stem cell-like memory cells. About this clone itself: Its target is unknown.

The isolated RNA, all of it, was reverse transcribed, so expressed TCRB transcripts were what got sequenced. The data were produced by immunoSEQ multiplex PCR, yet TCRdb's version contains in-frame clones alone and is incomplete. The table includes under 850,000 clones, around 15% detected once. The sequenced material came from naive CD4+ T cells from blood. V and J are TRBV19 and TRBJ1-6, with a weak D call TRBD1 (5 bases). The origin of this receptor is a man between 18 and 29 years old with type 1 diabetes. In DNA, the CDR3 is TGTGCCAGTACGGGGCAGGGAATTTCAGACCTCCACTTT. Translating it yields CASTGQGISDLHF.